This T cell receptor (beta chain) is drawn from a study of cytomegalovirus exposure and HLA in healthy donors. Method: immunoSEQ multiplex PCR; TCRdb's copy keeps in-frame clones and lacks some. The sample contains over 200,000 clones, approximately 80% of which appear only once. The CDR3 loop spans 16 amino acids. The V gene's germline CDR1 is MDHEN and CDR2 SYDVKM. Trimming took off 5 bases at V and 4 bases at J, with 18 bases between the two ends. This clone was found once. Specimen: PBMCs. The sequence was obtained from a woman aged 25 to 39 in good health and CMV-seropositive. The chain joins TRBV28 to TRBJ1-5, with D perhaps TRBD1 (5 bases). The CDR3 DNA reads TGTGCCAGCAGTAGTCGGACAAGGACCCTAAATCAGCCCCAGCATTTT. As protein: CASSSRTRTLNQPQHF.